The 9 T cell receptor beta chains below come from one sample, sequenced in a study of cytomegalovirus exposure and HLA in healthy donors. Primers included in the PCR were 60 Vbeta and 13 Jbeta primers. Measured with immunoSEQ multiplex PCR; TCRdb has only the in-frame clones, and not every one. Of some 91,000 clones in the sample, approximately 89% were seen once. Sequenced sample: PBMCs. These receptors were taken from a man under 40 in good health and CMV-seropositive.

This chain links TRBV7-8 with TRBJ1-1; perhaps TRBD1 as D (5 bases). Per germline, CDR1 SGHVS and CDR2 FQNEAQ. The CDR3 has 14 residues. The V end was cut by 11 bases, the J end by 4 bases, with 20 bases between. CDR3 in amino acids: CAGGPSRGSTEAFF. The CDR3 nucleotides are TGTGCCGGCGGTCCTAGTAGGGGTTCCACTGAAGCTTTCTTT.

CDR3 in DNA: TGTGCCACAGAAGACAGGGGGTTAAAACTGTTTTTT. Translating gives CATEDRGLKLFF. The J gene is TRBJ1-4, the V gene TRBV28; 9 positions match TRBD1. The CDR3 is 12 residues long. Looked up from germline, CDR1 is MDHEN and CDR2 is SYDVKM. J gave up 10 bases and V 10 bases, and 7 bases lay outside the gene matches.

The chain carries TRBV11-2 and TRBJ2-2; D remains ambiguous. The CDR3 has 14 amino acids. The V gene lost 5 bases and the J gene lost 1 base, with 8 bases spanning the gap. From germline, CDR1 is SGHAT and CDR2 FQNNGV. The CDR3 spells CASSPQVNTGELFF. CDR3 in DNA: TGTGCCAGCAGCCCGCAGGTGAACACCGGGGAGCTGTTTTTT.

This chain uses TRBV30 with TRBJ2-3; 8 positions agree with TRBD2. V shed 0 bases and J 3 bases; nucleotides not matched to a gene: 5. The CDR3 consists of 15 residues. CDR1 is GTSNPN, CDR2 SVGIG, per germline (reference sequence). The CDR3 region has the DNA TGTGCCTGGAGTGTAACGGGAGGGCCGACAGATACGCAGTATTTT. This translates into CAWSVTGGPTDTQYF.

The chain employs TRBV5-1 and TRBJ2-7; 12 bases line up with TRBD2. In germline, CDR1 is SGHRS, CDR2 YFSETQ. The V segment lost 3 bases and the J segment 1 base; nucleotides outside the gene matches: 2. The CDR3 totals 15 residues. CDR3 nucleotides: TGCGCCAGCAGCTACGGACTAGCGGGGTCCTACGAGCAGTACTTC. Translation: CASSYGLAGSYEQYF. Looking up the rest from reference TRBV5-1 and TRBJ2-7 gives the full variable domain: KAGVTQTPRYLIKTRGQQVTLSCSPISGHRSVSWYQQTPGQGLQFLFEYFSETQRNKGNFPGRFSGRQFSNSRSEMNVSTLELGDSALYLCASSYGLAGSYEQYFGPGTRLTVT.

The genes are TRBV7-3 and TRBJ2-3; 14 bases agree with TRBD2. Trimming took 5 bases from V and 4 from J; bases not matched to a gene: 5. CDR3 length: 16 amino acids. From germline, CDR1 is SGHTA and CDR2 FQGTGA. CDR3: CASSLGTSGSADTQYF. CDR3 coding DNA: TGTGCCAGCAGCCTCGGGACTAGCGGGAGTGCAGATACGCAGTATTTT.

The J gene is TRBJ2-3, the V gene TRBV13; 7 positions match TRBD1. The CDR3 sequence is 15 residues long. From germline, CDR1 is PRHDT and CDR2 FYEKMQ (reference sequence). V was clipped by 4 bases and J by 2 bases; unmatched bases: 6. CDR3 loop: CASSSRTGNTDTQYF. CDR3 bases: TGTGCCAGCAGCTCCAGGACAGGAAACACAGATACGCAGTATTTT.

V gene TRBV7-2 combines with J gene TRBJ1-4; maybe TRBD1 (6 bases). Trimming left V 2 bases short and J 13 bases short, with 14 bases between. Germline loops: CDR1 SGHTA, CDR2 FQGNSA. The CDR3 extends over 13 amino acids. The CDR3 spells CASSLIRDMGLFF. In DNA form, the CDR3 reads TGTGCCAGCAGCTTAATAAGGGACATGGGACTGTTTTTT.

J is TRBJ2-2 and V is TRBV11-3; perhaps TRBD1 as D (6 bases). Germline V CDR1 and CDR2: SGHNT, YENEEA. Trimming cost V 5 bases and J 8 bases, with 12 bases left between them. The CDR3 extends over 13 amino acids. The CDR3 sequence is CASSHRAVGELFF. Here the CDR3 DNA reads TGTGCCAGCAGCCACAGGGCGGTTGGGGAGCTGTTTTTT.